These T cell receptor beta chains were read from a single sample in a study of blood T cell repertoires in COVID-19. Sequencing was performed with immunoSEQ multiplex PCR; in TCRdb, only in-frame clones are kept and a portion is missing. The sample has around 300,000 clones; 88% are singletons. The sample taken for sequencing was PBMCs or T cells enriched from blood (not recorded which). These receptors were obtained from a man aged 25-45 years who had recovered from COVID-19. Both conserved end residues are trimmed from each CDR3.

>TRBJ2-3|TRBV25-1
ASSDIELFTDTQY
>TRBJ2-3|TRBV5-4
ASSPAGGGGSTDTQY
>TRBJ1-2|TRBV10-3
AISESTLRQGDYGYT
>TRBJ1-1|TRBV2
ASSETGVWGAF
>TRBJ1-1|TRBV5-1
ASSPSLLDRHTEAF
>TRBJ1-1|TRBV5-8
ASSLGEDYTEAF
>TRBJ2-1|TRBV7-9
ATQTLTGVIDEQF
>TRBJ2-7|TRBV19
ASSSGGTQLYEQY
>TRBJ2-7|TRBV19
ASTTVSYEQY
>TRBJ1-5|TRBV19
ASKEGGRQPQH
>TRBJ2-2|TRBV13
ASSLDRDYDTGELF
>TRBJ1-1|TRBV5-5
ASSQRQGPNTEAF
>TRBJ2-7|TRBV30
AWSVGLTYEQY
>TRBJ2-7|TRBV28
ASRGGYLGSYEQY
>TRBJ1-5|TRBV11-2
ASGGAGNQPQH
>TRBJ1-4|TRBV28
ASSHDRDATNEKLF
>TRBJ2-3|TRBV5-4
ASSLDGGAADTQY
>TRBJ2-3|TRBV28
ASSSHTGNTDTQY
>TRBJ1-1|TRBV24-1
ATSEGQITEAF
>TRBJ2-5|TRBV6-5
ASIMGSQETQY
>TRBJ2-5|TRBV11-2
ASSSGLAGETQY
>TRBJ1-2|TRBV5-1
ASSLGQSGDGYT
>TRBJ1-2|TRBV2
ASSETGFYT
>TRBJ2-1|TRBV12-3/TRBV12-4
ASSTPRDNEQF
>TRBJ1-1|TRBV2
ASSGEKGTEAF
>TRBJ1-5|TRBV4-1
ASSPQDMSNQPQH